The 20 T cell receptor beta chains reported below all come from one sample, sequenced in a study of beta chain features in type 1 diabetes. cDNA synthesis used the whole RNA isolate, giving expressed TCRB sequences. The table came from immunoSEQ multiplex PCR; TCRdb's copy has only in-frame clones and leaves some out. The sample shows tens of thousands of clones, 68% of them seen only once. Overall study findings and caveats: In all four CD4+ subsets, TCRB CDR3 length was significantly, moderately reduced in type 1 diabetes.

Their specific antigens are unknown. Sequenced input: stem cell memory CD4+ T cells from blood. The receptor set was obtained from a woman in her thirties or forties with type 1 diabetes.

This clone was seen just once. The J gene is TRBJ1-2, the V gene TRBV6-5; D not resolved. The CDR3 covers 11 residues. The V end lost 6 bases, the J end lost 8 bases, and 10 bases lay between the germline ends. The germline gives CDR1 MNHEY, CDR2 SVGAGI. The chain's CDR3 is CASRTSPGYTF. The CDR3 DNA sequence: TGTGCCAGCAGGACTTCGCCCGGCTACACCTTC.

The chain joins TRBV5-4 to TRBJ2-1, with TRBD1 matching 8 bases. Germline CDR1 SGHNT, CDR2 YYREEE (reference sequence). Germline trimming cut 4 bases from V and 8 bases from J; bases unmatched to any gene: 5. The CDR3 contains 13 residues. CDR3 DNA: TGTGCCAGCAGCCTACAGGGGGGCGATGAGCAGTTCTTC. Protein product: CASSLQGGDEQFF.

The CDR3, as DNA: TGTGCCAGCAGCACCTCGACAGTAACTGAAGCTTTCTTT. Its translation is CASSTSTVTEAFF. This chain links TRBV7-2 with TRBJ1-1; the D gene is possibly TRBD1 (5 bases). Looked up from germline, CDR1 is SGHTA and CDR2 is FQGNSA. V was trimmed by 5 bases and J by 5 bases, leaving 12 bases between them. This CDR3 has 13 amino acids. Together with reference TRBV7-2 and TRBJ1-1, the CDR3 gives the full variable domain: GAGVSQSPSNKVTEKGKDVELRCDPISGHTALYWYRQSLGQGLEFLIYFQGNSAPDKSGLPSDRFSAERTGGSVSTLTIQRTQQEDSAVYLCASSTSTVTEAFFGQGTRLTVV.

The V gene is TRBV2, the J gene TRBJ1-5; maybe TRBD1 (6 bases). V gave up 5 bases and J gave up 2 bases, with 10 bases separating them. The CDR3 runs 14 residues. The germline gives CDR1 SNHLY, CDR2 FYNNEI. CDR3 sequence (DNA): TGTGCCAGCAGTACCCGGACAGGCAATCAGCCCCAGCATTTT. Translating gives CASSTRTGNQPQHF.

Only a few counts were recorded for this clone. One end of the junction is discordant with germline, which a read error may explain. This sequence joins TRBV7-9 and TRBJ2-7; no clear D. The V gene's germline CDR1 is SEHNR and CDR2 FQNEAQ (reference sequence). The CDR3 sequence is 16 residues long. CDR3: CASSQEYGGHAYEQYF. In DNA form, the CDR3 reads TGCGCCAGCAGCCAAGAGTATGGCGGTCATGCCTACGAGCAGTACTTC.

V and J are TRBV11-1 and TRBJ2-5, with 13 bases that match TRBD2. The V and J ends lost 4 bases and 2 bases, in that order; junction bases with no gene match: 1. Germline loops: CDR1 SGHAT, CDR2 FQDESV (reference sequence). The CDR3 extends over 15 amino acids. The CDR3 nucleotides are TGTGCCAGCAGCTCGACTAGCGGGGGGCAAGAGACCCAGTACTTC. Protein: CASSSTSGGQETQYF.

The chain employs TRBV6-5 and TRBJ1-5; tentatively, D is TRBD1 (6 bases). Looked up from germline, CDR1 is MNHEY and CDR2 is SVGAGI. V shed 5 bases and J shed 6 bases, with 14 bases lying between them. The CDR3 length is 14 residues. The CDR3 nucleotides read TGTGCCAGCAGTAACCTTCAGGGGACTCAGCCCCAGCATTTT. As protein: CASSNLQGTQPQHF.

V gene TRBV7-8 combines with J gene TRBJ2-4, with 7 nucleotides matching TRBD1. CDR1 SGHVS and CDR2 FQNEAQ come from the germline V gene. Germline trimming cut 4 bases from V and 14 bases from J; bases unmatched to any gene: 5. CDR3 size: 11 residues. CDR3 in DNA: TGTGCCAGCAGCTCGACAGGGCCAGAGTACTTC. It encodes CASSSTGPEYF.

The chain joins TRBV5-1 to TRBJ2-1; 7 bases map to TRBD2. Germline V gene sequence: CDR1 SGHRS, CDR2 YFSETQ. V was pared by 0 bases and J by 6 bases, with 9 bases of the junction left unmatched. CDR3 length: 16 amino acids. CDR3 in amino acids: CASSLARLADFNEQFF. In DNA form, the CDR3 reads TGCGCCAGCAGCTTGGCCCGGCTAGCGGACTTCAATGAGCAGTTCTTC. Variable domain in full (rest from reference TRBV5-1 and TRBJ2-1): KAGVTQTPRYLIKTRGQQVTLSCSPISGHRSVSWYQQTPGQGLQFLFEYFSETQRNKGNFPGRFSGRQFSNSRSEMNVSTLELGDSALYLCASSLARLADFNEQFFGPGTRLTVL.

The chain employs TRBV6-6 and TRBJ1-5, with D perhaps TRBD1 (5 bases). The V gene lost 0 bases and the J gene lost 2 bases, with 8 bases spanning the gap. Germline CDR1 is MNHNY and CDR2 is SVGAGI (reference sequence). The CDR3 contains 15 residues. The CDR3 coding sequence is TGTGCCAGCAGTTACTCGGGGGGAGGCAATCAGCCCCAGCATTTT. As protein: CASSYSGGGNQPQHF.

The V and J genes are TRBV7-2 and TRBJ2-1; 7 bases line up with TRBD2. Trimming took 5 bases from V and 4 from J; bases not matched to a gene: 8. Germline V gene data show CDR1 as SGHTA and CDR2 as FQGNSA. This CDR3 has 15 residues. CDR3 nucleotide sequence: TGTGCCAGCAGCGCCAGGAGCGGGGCATACAATGAGCAGTTCTTC. Residues: CASSARSGAYNEQFF.

The V and J genes are TRBV4-3 and TRBJ2-2; D ambiguous. V lost 2 bases to trimming and J lost 1 base, with 11 bases between them. CDR3 length equals 16 residues. Germline V gene lookup returns CDR1 LGHNA and CDR2 YSLEER. This chain's CDR3 is CASSQSPPGNTGELFF. In nucleotides, the CDR3 is TGCGCCAGCAGCCAATCTCCTCCAGGGAACACCGGGGAGCTGTTTTTT.

V gene TRBV7-9 combines with J gene TRBJ1-1; weak D call: TRBD1 (6 bases). The CDR3 is made up of 16 amino acids. CDR1 and CDR2 from the germline V gene are SEHNR and FQNEAQ (reference sequence). Trimming cost V 5 bases and J 1 base, with 17 bases left between them. CDR3 nucleotide sequence: TGTGCCAGCAGCCGTAGGGGGGGCGCGACGAACACTGAAGCTTTCTTT. It translates to CASSRRGGATNTEAFF.

V and J are TRBV2 and TRBJ1-2; no reliable D call. There are 13 residues in the CDR3. V lost 10 bases, J lost 7 bases, and 19 bases lay in between. CDR1 and CDR2 from the germline V gene are SNHLY and FYNNEI. This chain's CDR3 is CANRGTEGAGYTF. The CDR3 DNA is TGTGCCAACAGAGGAACGGAGGGTGCTGGCTACACCTTC. Based on the CDR3 plus reference TRBV2 and TRBJ1-2, the full variable domain is EPEVTQTPSHQVTQMGQEVILRCVPISNHLYFYWYRQILGQKVEFLVSFYNNEISEKSEIFDDQFSVERPDGSNFTLKIRSTKLEDSAMYFCANRGTEGAGYTFGSGTRLTVV.

The V and J genes are TRBV6-6 and TRBJ2-7, with 9 positions matching TRBD1. CDR1 MNHNY and CDR2 SVGAGI come from the germline V gene (reference sequence). J gave up 3 bases and V 8 bases, and 2 bases lay outside the gene matches. The CDR3 is 12 residues long. CDR3 nucleotide sequence: TGTGCCAGCGCGGGACAGGGCTACGAGCAGTACTTC. Its protein is CASAGQGYEQYF.

The V gene is TRBV27, the J gene TRBJ1-1, with 11 bases aligning to TRBD1. The CDR3 sequence is 16 residues long. V lost 5 bases and J lost 0; bases outside the gene matches: 5. CDR1 and CDR2 (germline): MNHEY, SMNVEV (reference sequence). In DNA form, the CDR3 reads TGTGCCAGCAGTCCGGGGACAGGGGGAATGAACACTGAAGCTTTCTTT. This translates into CASSPGTGGMNTEAFF.

The chain uses TRBV7-3 and TRBJ2-7; 11 bases align to TRBD1. CDR3 size: 16 residues. Losses at the gene ends were 5 bases for V and 2 bases for J; bases not matched to a gene: 8. CDR1 is SGHTA and CDR2 is FQGTGA in the germline V gene. CDR3 nucleotides: TGTGCCAGCAGCCTCCTAGGGACAGGGGGAGCCTACGAGCAGTACTTC. It specifies CASSLLGTGGAYEQYF.

The CDR3 sequence: CASIPGQTNSPLHF. CDR3 nucleotides: TGTGCCAGCATCCCGGGACAGACCAATTCACCCCTCCACTTT. The V call is TRBV28, the J call TRBJ1-6; 7 nucleotides align to TRBD1. In germline, CDR1 is MDHEN, CDR2 SYDVKM. Unmatched junction bases numbered 7, after V lost 7 bases and J lost 7 bases. The CDR3 is 14 amino acids.

The chain carries TRBV19 and TRBJ2-4; a weak D match, TRBD1 (5 bases). The CDR3 is 17 residues long. The germline V gene has CDR1 LNHDA and CDR2 SQIVND (reference sequence). Trimming took 0 bases from V and 0 from J, leaving 12 bases between them. This CDR3 reads CASSIETGAAAKNIQYF. The CDR3 DNA reads TGTGCCAGTAGTATAGAAACTGGGGCTGCAGCCAAAAACATTCAGTACTTC.

The V call is TRBV9, the J call TRBJ1-2; the D is unclear. Germline CDR1 and CDR2: SGDLS and YYNGEE. The CDR3 sequence is 14 residues long. Trimming pared 0 bases from V and 0 bases from J, leaving 6 bases between. This CDR3 is CASSVDSTNYGYTF. In DNA, the CDR3 is TGTGCCAGCAGCGTAGACTCAACTAACTATGGCTACACCTTC. The whole variable domain, filled in from reference TRBV9 and TRBJ1-2, reads DSGVTQTPKHLITATGQRVTLRCSPRSGDLSVYWYQQSLDQGLQFLIQYYNGEERAKGNILERFSAQQFPDLHSELNLSSLELGDSALYFCASSVDSTNYGYTFGSGTRLTVV.